Only a few counts were recorded for the clone carrying this T cell receptor beta chain. Trimming left V 11 bases short and J 6 bases short, with 17 bases between. Germline assignment: CDR1 ENHRY and CDR2 SYGVKD. CDR3 length: 13 amino acids. The sample comes from a study of patients and donors after allogeneic stem cell transplantation. TCRdb redid the calling of the RT-PCR reads with MiXCR, one entry per CDR3 protein. The sample includes approximately 160,000 distinct CDR3 sequences, 30% of them seen just once. This clonotype was sampled from a human donor who was either an allogeneic HSCT recipient or a stem cell or donor lymphocyte infusion donor (not recorded which). It is not recorded whose cells these are; they may come from a transplant donor. Input material: blood, either unsorted or a sorted T cell fraction (not recorded which). The chain recombines TRBV10-3 with TRBJ2-1; D might be TRBD2 (5 bases). The CDR3 DNA reads TGTGCCGCACGGACTGCGTCGATCAATGAGCAGTTCTTC. Amino acid sequence: CAARTASINEQFF.